The 4 T cell receptor beta chains reported below all come from one sample, sequenced in a study of glioma-infiltrating T cells. The iRepertoire nested amplicon-rescue multiplex PCR amplified TCR alpha and beta CDR3s from RNA. MiXCR was run by TCRdb on the multiplex PCR reads, yielding one entry per CDR3 protein. The repertoire holds approximately 11,000 distinct CDR3 sequences, with about 25% as singletons. The specimen was glioma tissue, nonneoplastic brain tissue, or PBMCs (not recorded which). The receptors were sampled from a human donor with low-grade glioma or glioblastoma, undergoing nonglioma brain surgery, or in good health (not recorded which).

The table lists this clonotype with many counts. The chain is built from TRBV7-2 and TRBJ1-2; no definite D call. This CDR3 contains 17 residues. Germline V gene data show CDR1 as SGHTA and CDR2 as FQGNSA. V was trimmed by 3 bases and J by 4 bases, leaving 21 bases between them. In nucleotides, the CDR3 is TGTGCCAGCAGCTTCCTCTGGGCGGGTCGGAATGGCTATGGCTACACCTTC. Protein: CASSFLWAGRNGYGYTF. Full variable domain (missing parts from reference TRBV7-2 and TRBJ1-2): GAGVSQSPSNKVTEKGKDVELRCDPISGHTALYWYRQSLGQGLEFLIYFQGNSAPDKSGLPSDRFSAERTGGSVSTLTIQRTQQEDSAVYLCASSFLWAGRNGYGYTFGSGTRLTVV.

The chain couples TRBV5-1 to TRBJ2-3; weak D call: TRBD2 (6 bases). V was shortened by 0 bases and J by 3 bases, with 11 bases between the two germline ends. Germline CDR1 SGHRS, CDR2 YFSETQ. The CDR3 contains 15 residues. The CDR3 reads CASSLEPGATDTQYF. As DNA, the CDR3 is TGCGCCAGCAGCTTGGAACCGGGAGCAACAGATACGCAGTATTTT.

Many counts were recorded for this clonotype. The rearrangement links TRBV24-1 to TRBJ1-2, with D tentatively TRBD1 (5 bases). Trimming cost V 6 bases and J 4 bases, with 8 bases left between them. Germline V gene sequence: CDR1 KGHDR, CDR2 SFDVKD. CDR3 size: 12 residues. This CDR3 is CATSKGLYGYTF. In nucleotides, the CDR3 is TGTGCCACCAGTAAGGGACTCTATGGCTACACCTTC.

This clonotype was seen ten or more times. V and J are TRBV3-1 and TRBJ2-1; 7 bases match TRBD2. Germline trimming cut 0 bases from V and 0 bases from J; bases unmatched to any gene: 5. Germline V gene data show CDR1 as LGHDT and CDR2 as YNNKEL (reference sequence). CDR3 length equals 17 residues. CDR3 loop: CASSQDQASGSYNEQFF. CDR3 nucleotide sequence: TGTGCCAGCAGCCAAGATCAGGCTAGCGGCTCCTACAATGAGCAGTTCTTC.